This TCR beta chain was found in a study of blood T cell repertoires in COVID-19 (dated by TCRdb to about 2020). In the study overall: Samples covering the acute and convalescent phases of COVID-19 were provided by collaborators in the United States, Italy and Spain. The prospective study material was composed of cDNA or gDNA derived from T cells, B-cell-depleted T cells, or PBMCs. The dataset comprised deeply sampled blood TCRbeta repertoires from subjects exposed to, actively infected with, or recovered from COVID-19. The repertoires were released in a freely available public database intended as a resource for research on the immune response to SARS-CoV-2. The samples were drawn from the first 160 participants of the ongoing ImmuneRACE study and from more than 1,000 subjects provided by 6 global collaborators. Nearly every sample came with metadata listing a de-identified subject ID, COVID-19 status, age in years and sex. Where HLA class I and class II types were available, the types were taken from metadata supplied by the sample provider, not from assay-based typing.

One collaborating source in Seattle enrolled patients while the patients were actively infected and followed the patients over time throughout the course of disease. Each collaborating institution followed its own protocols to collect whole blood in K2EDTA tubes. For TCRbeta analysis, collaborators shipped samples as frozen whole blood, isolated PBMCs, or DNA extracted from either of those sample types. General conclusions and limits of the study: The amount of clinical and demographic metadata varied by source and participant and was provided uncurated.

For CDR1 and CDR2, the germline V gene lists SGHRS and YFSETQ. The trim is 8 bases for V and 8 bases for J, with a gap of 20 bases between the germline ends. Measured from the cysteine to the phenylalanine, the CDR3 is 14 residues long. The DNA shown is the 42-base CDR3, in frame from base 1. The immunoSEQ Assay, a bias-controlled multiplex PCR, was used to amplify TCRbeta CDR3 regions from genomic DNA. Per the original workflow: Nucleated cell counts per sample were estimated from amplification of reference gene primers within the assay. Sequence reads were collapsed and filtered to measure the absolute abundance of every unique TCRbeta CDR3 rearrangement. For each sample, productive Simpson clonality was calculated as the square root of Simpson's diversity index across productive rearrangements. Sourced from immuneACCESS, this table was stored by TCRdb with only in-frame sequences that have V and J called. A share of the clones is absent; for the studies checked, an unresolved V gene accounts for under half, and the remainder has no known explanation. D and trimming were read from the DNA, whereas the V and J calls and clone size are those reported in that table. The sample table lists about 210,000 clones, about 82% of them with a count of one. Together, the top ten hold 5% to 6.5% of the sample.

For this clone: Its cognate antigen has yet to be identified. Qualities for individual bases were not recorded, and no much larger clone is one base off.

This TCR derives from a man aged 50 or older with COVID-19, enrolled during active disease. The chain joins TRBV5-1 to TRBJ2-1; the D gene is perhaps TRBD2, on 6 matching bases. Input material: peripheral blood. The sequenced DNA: TGCGCCAGTAACCCCGAGAGCGGGTTAGATGAGCAGTTCTTC. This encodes CASNPESGLDEQFF.